The rows below give T cell receptor beta chains drawn from one sample of a study of T-cell memory formation after mild COVID-19. TCRdb re-analysed the 5' RACE reads in MiXCR, keeping a single row per CDR3 protein. The table includes fewer than 650,000 distinct CDR3 sequences, less than 25% detected once. Sequencing was done on a sample of PBMCs or a T cell subset sorted from them (not recorded which). Receptors originate from an adult woman who had mild COVID-19 (a few samples of this study predate the infection). Cell type and time point are not known. Both conserved end residues are part of each CDR3. D genes are given only for firm matches. Only part of the rows carry a size: once, few, many, or a class if the clone is expanded.

>-|TRBV7-8|TRBJ1-3|16|-
CASSERSEHSGNTIYF
TGTGCCAGCAGCGAGCGGTCAGAGCACTCTGGAAACACCATATATTTT
>TRBD1|TRBV20-1|TRBJ2-1|12|few
CSAPSGTGEWIF
TGCAGTGCGCCCTCCGGGACAGGGGAGTGGATCTTC
>-|TRBV12-3/TRBV12-4|TRBJ2-7|12|many
CASSPNGWEQYF
TGTGCCAGCAGTCCAAACGGGTGGGAGCAGTACTTC
>-|TRBV7-9|TRBJ2-3|13|once
CASSPKSVDTQYF
TGTGCCAGCAGCCCAAAGTCTGTAGATACGCAGTATTTT
>TRBD2|TRBV20-1|TRBJ2-3|17|once
CSARPDGGGGRTDTQYF
TGCAGTGCTAGACCAGACGGCGGCGGGGGGCGCACAGATACGCAGTATTTT
>-|TRBV7-6|TRBJ1-5|14|-
CASSLWGLDQPQHF
TGTGCCAGCAGCTTGTGGGGGCTTGATCAGCCCCAGCATTTT
>-|TRBV9|TRBJ1-2|16|-
CASSVDQFGGADGYTF
TGTGCCAGCAGCGTAGACCAGTTCGGGGGGGCAGATGGCTACACCTTC
>-|TRBV5-1|TRBJ2-2|16|-
CASSSGAGAGTGELFF
TGCGCCAGCAGCTCGGGGGCGGGCGCAGGCACCGGGGAGCTGTTTTTT
>TRBD2|TRBV30|TRBJ2-5|16|-
CAWSILGLAGGETQYF
TGTGCCTGGAGTATCCTCGGACTAGCGGGGGGGGAGACCCAGTACTTC
>TRBD1|TRBV29-1|TRBJ1-2|12|-
CSVYRGQGGYTF
TGCAGCGTCTACAGGGGGCAGGGGGGCTACACCTTC
>TRBD1|TRBV7-2|TRBJ2-3|15|-
CASSSSQGQGDTQYF
TGTGCCAGCAGCTCCTCACAGGGGCAGGGAGATACGCAGTATTTT
>TRBD1|TRBV18|TRBJ2-3|13|-
CASGQGTADTQYF
TGTGCCAGCGGACAGGGGACCGCAGATACGCAGTATTTT
>-|TRBV7-2|TRBJ1-1|15|few
CASSGYRAGNTEAFF
TGTGCCAGCAGCGGATACAGGGCTGGGAACACTGAAGCTTTCTTT
>-|TRBV5-1|TRBJ1-5|15|once
CASSLKPGGNQPQHF
TGCGCCAGCAGCCTGAAGCCGGGGGGCAATCAGCCCCAGCATTTT
>-|TRBV12-3/TRBV12-4|TRBJ1-2|12|-
CASSRTVYGYTF
TGTGCCAGCAGCCGGACGGTCTATGGCTACACCTTC
>-|TRBV7-7|TRBJ2-7|14|-
CASSPGTLRDEQYF
TGTGCTAGCAGCCCGGGGACTCTACGGGACGAGCAGTACTTC
>TRBD1|TRBV3-1|TRBJ2-7|12|-
CASSYQQGVEYF
TGTGCCAGCAGCTACCAGCAGGGGGTGGAGTACTTC
>-|TRBV7-9|TRBJ1-2|14|-
CASSSRQANYGYTF
TGTGCCAGCAGCTCGAGACAGGCTAACTATGGCTACACCTTC
>-|TRBV7-2|TRBJ2-7|14|-
CASSPRVVSYEQYF
TGTGCCAGCAGTCCACGAGTCGTATCCTACGAGCAGTACTTC
>TRBD2|TRBV3-1|TRBJ2-1|17|-
CASSQVGERGPYNEQFF
TGTGCCAGCAGCCAAGTAGGAGAGCGGGGGCCATACAATGAGCAGTTCTTC
>TRBD1|TRBV3-1|TRBJ2-1|17|once
CASSPPPGQVSFREQFF
TGTGCCAGCAGCCCTCCCCCGGGACAGGTTTCTTTCAGGGAGCAGTTCTTC
>-|TRBV7-8|TRBJ1-1|11|few
CASSQIEEAFF
TGTGCCAGCAGCCAGATTGAGGAAGCTTTCTTT
>TRBD1|TRBV19|TRBJ2-2|16|-
CASSGPGQGFTGELFF
TGTGCCAGTAGTGGGCCGGGACAGGGGTTCACCGGGGAGCTGTTTTTT
>-|TRBV7-8|TRBJ2-6|17|-
CASSSSPWSSGANVLTF
TGTGCCAGCAGCTCCTCTCCATGGTCCTCTGGGGCCAACGTCCTGACTTTC
>-|TRBV5-1|TRBJ1-1|14|-
CASSFSTVATEAFF
TGCGCCAGCAGCTTCTCGACAGTTGCCACTGAAGCTTTCTTT
>-|TRBV7-3|TRBJ1-6|15|few
CASSLTQGINSPLHF
TGTGCCAGCAGCTTAACCCAGGGCATTAATTCACCCCTCCACTTT
>-|TRBV5-1|TRBJ1-5|15|many
CASSPQGLNNQPQHF
TGCGCCAGCAGTCCACAGGGCCTCAACAATCAGCCCCAGCATTTT
>TRBD1|TRBV7-2|TRBJ2-7|14|few
CASSLTGVTYEQYF
TGTGCCAGCAGCCTGACAGGGGTAACCTACGAGCAGTACTTC
>-|TRBV6-2/TRBV6-3|TRBJ2-1|12|-
CASTGPGPEQFF
TGTGCCAGCACCGGCCCTGGACCTGAGCAGTTCTTC
>-|TRBV5-5|TRBJ1-1|13|few
CASKGGPTAEAFF
TGTGCCAGCAAAGGGGGGCCGACAGCTGAAGCTTTCTTT
>-|TRBV12-3/TRBV12-4|TRBJ1-6|13|few
CASSLFGDSPLHF
TGTGCCAGCAGTTTATTCGGGGATTCACCCCTCCACTTT
>-|TRBV5-1|TRBJ2-2|16|many
CASNNEAPRRSGELFF
TGCGCCAGCAACAATGAGGCGCCTCGGCGTAGCGGGGAGCTGTTTTTT
>-|TRBV4-1|TRBJ2-3|14|-
CASSQLGGTDTQYF
TGCGCCAGCAGCCAGTTGGGGGGCACAGATACGCAGTATTTT
>-|TRBV4-1|TRBJ2-3|17|few
CASSQDSARLTADTQYF
TGCGCCAGCAGCCAAGATTCCGCCCGGCTAACGGCAGATACGCAGTATTTT
>-|TRBV6-6|TRBJ1-5|15|-
CASSYGSYSNQPQHF
TGTGCCAGCAGTTATGGAAGTTATAGCAATCAGCCCCAGCATTTT
>-|TRBV27|TRBJ2-7|15|few
CASTPRGRGTYEQYF
TGTGCCAGCACCCCGCGGGGGCGAGGCACCTACGAGCAGTACTTC
>TRBD2|TRBV19|TRBJ2-2|16|few
CASSPRAAGYTGELFF
TGTGCCAGTAGTCCCCGGGCAGCGGGGTACACCGGGGAGCTGTTTTTT
>TRBD2|TRBV5-4|TRBJ2-5|14|-
CASSLGLGKETQYF
TGTGCCAGCAGCTTAGGACTAGGGAAAGAGACCCAGTACTTC
>-|TRBV24-1|TRBJ2-1|15|few
CATSDTSVAANEQFF
TGTGCCACCAGTGATACCTCGGTGGCCGCCAATGAGCAGTTCTTC
>-|TRBV30|TRBJ2-7|13|-
CAWSSGSSYEQYF
TGTGCCTGGAGTTCAGGGAGCTCCTACGAGCAGTACTTC
>TRBD1|TRBV18|TRBJ1-4|15|-
CASSPEDRGNEKLFF
TGTGCCAGCTCACCAGAGGACAGGGGGAACGAAAAACTGTTTTTT
>-|TRBV10-3|TRBJ1-2|11|few
CAISEVYVYTF
TGTGCCATCAGTGAGGTATATGTCTACACCTTC
>-|TRBV5-1|TRBJ2-3|15|few
CASSPFRGSTDTQYF
TGCGCCAGCAGCCCTTTTCGGGGAAGCACAGATACGCAGTATTTT
>-|TRBV12-3/TRBV12-4|TRBJ2-7|13|-
CASSLGSPLEQYF
TGTGCCAGCAGTTTAGGGTCCCCCCTCGAGCAGTACTTC
>-|TRBV9|TRBJ2-4|12|few
CASSAHQNIQYF
TGTGCCAGCAGCGCCCACCAAAACATTCAGTACTTC
>TRBD1|TRBV12-3/TRBV12-4|TRBJ2-3|16|-
CASSRRKGAGGDTQYF
TGTGCCAGCAGTAGGCGAAAGGGGGCGGGTGGAGATACGCAGTATTTT
>-|TRBV5-1|TRBJ1-4|13|few
CASSLAVDEKLFF
TGCGCCAGCAGCTTGGCCGTGGACGAAAAACTGTTTTTT
>-|TRBV24-1|TRBJ2-7|14|few
CATSGEGGGYEQYF
TGTGCCACCAGCGGAGAGGGTGGGGGCTACGAGCAGTACTTC
>-|TRBV10-3|TRBJ1-1|12|few
CASQTGATEAFF
TGTGCCTCTCAGACAGGTGCAACTGAAGCTTTCTTT
>-|TRBV7-2|TRBJ2-1|12|few
CASSFTQKEQFF
TGTGCCAGCAGCTTTACTCAGAAAGAGCAGTTCTTC
>TRBD1|TRBV30|TRBJ1-5|13|few
CAGQGGSNQPQHF
TGTGCCGGTCAGGGGGGGAGCAATCAGCCCCAGCATTTT
>-|TRBV6-2/TRBV6-3|TRBJ1-5|11|-
CASSYPQPQHF
TGTGCCAGCAGTTACCCACAGCCCCAGCATTTT
>-|TRBV15|TRBJ1-1|14|-
CATAPSFMNTEAFF
TGTGCCACCGCGCCATCTTTCATGAACACTGAAGCTTTCTTT
>-|TRBV27|TRBJ2-7|16|-
CASSYRGARGSYEQYF
TGTGCCAGCAGTTATAGGGGAGCCCGGGGCTCCTACGAGCAGTACTTC
>-|TRBV7-9|TRBJ2-5|16|many
CASSPPSGAVIETQYF
TGTGCCAGCAGCCCCCCCTCCGGGGCAGTCATAGAGACCCAGTACTTC
>-|TRBV5-4|TRBJ2-7|13|-
CASSFQSAYEQYF
TGTGCCAGCAGCTTCCAGAGCGCCTACGAGCAGTACTTC
>TRBD1|TRBV7-2|TRBJ2-2|16|few
CASSLHRGRTTGELFF
TGTGCCAGCAGCTTACACAGGGGGCGAACAACCGGGGAGCTGTTTTTT
>TRBD1|TRBV3-1|TRBJ2-5|16|-
CASSQWTGEDKETQYF
TGTGCCAGCAGCCAATGGACAGGGGAGGATAAAGAGACCCAGTACTTC
>-|TRBV6-5|TRBJ1-2|13|-
CASRSMGGYGYTF
TGTGCCAGCCGTAGTATGGGTGGTTATGGCTACACCTTC